Listed below are T cell receptor beta chains from one sample, sequenced in a study of blood T cells in healthy people across ages. TCRdb analysed the 5' RACE reads with MiXCR anew, one entry per CDR3 protein. The sample lists roughly 800,000 distinct CDR3 sequences, roughly 60% seen once, with about 20% in the top ten. The sample consisted of blood. The receptors were gathered from a man younger than 40 in good health. CDR3s include the opening cysteine and the closing phenylalanine or tryptophan. D genes are given only for firm matches. A clone size is listed for some rows: how often the clone was seen (once, few, many), or a class if it is expanded.

clone size: NA
CDR3 length: 13
D gene: NA
J gene: TRBJ1-1
V gene: TRBV18
CDR3 DNA: TGTGCCAGCTCACGGGTCAGCAACACTGAAGCTTTCTTT
CDR3 protein: CASSRVSNTEAFF

clone size: NA
CDR3 length: 13
D gene: NA
J gene: TRBJ2-7
V gene: TRBV19
CDR3 DNA: TGTGCCAGTAGTTACAGAATCGCCTACGAGCAGTACTTC
CDR3 protein: CASSYRIAYEQYF

clone size: NA
CDR3 length: 15
D gene: TRBD2
J gene: TRBJ2-1
V gene: TRBV28
CDR3 DNA: TGTGCCAGCAGTTCCCTAGCGGGGGATAACAATGAGCAGTTCTTC
CDR3 protein: CASSSLAGDNNEQFF

clone size: few
CDR3 length: 19
D gene: TRBD2
J gene: TRBJ2-3
V gene: TRBV5-1
CDR3 DNA: TGCGCCAGCAGCTTGGGCCGGTCGCCAGCGGGAAGGAGGACAGATACGCAGTATTTT
CDR3 protein: CASSLGRSPAGRRTDTQYF

clone size: NA
CDR3 length: 15
D gene: TRBD2
J gene: TRBJ2-1
V gene: TRBV6-1
CDR3 DNA: TGTGCCAGCATAGGTAGCGGGAGGGCCTTGAATGAGCAGTTCTTC
CDR3 protein: CASIGSGRALNEQFF

clone size: NA
CDR3 length: 13
D gene: NA
J gene: TRBJ2-5
V gene: TRBV20-1
CDR3 DNA: TGCAGTGCCCAGCAGGGGTGGGAGGAGACCCAGTACTTC
CDR3 protein: CSAQQGWEETQYF

clone size: NA
CDR3 length: 15
D gene: TRBD2
J gene: TRBJ2-7
V gene: TRBV19
CDR3 DNA: TGTGCCAGTAGTATCTTCCCACAGCGGGAGGGCGAGCAGTACTTC
CDR3 protein: CASSIFPQREGEQYF

clone size: NA
CDR3 length: 15
D gene: NA
J gene: TRBJ2-1
V gene: TRBV15
CDR3 DNA: TGTGCCACCGGACCATTGGGGCTAGGGGGGAGTGAGCAGTTCTTC
CDR3 protein: CATGPLGLGGSEQFF

clone size: NA
CDR3 length: 15
D gene: NA
J gene: TRBJ2-7
V gene: TRBV6-5
CDR3 DNA: TGTGCCAGCAGTTACTCCCGGGACGCGGACTACGAGCAGTACTTC
CDR3 protein: CASSYSRDADYEQYF

clone size: few
CDR3 length: 13
D gene: NA
J gene: TRBJ2-3
V gene: TRBV20-1
CDR3 DNA: TGCAGTGCTAGGTTTAGGGTCACAGATACGCAGTATTTT
CDR3 protein: CSARFRVTDTQYF

clone size: NA
CDR3 length: 13
D gene: NA
J gene: TRBJ2-7
V gene: TRBV7-2
CDR3 DNA: TGTGCCAGCAGCCGGAAGGAGGGCGACGAGCAGTACTTC
CDR3 protein: CASSRKEGDEQYF

clone size: NA
CDR3 length: 15
D gene: TRBD1
J gene: TRBJ2-3
V gene: TRBV6-2/TRBV6-3
CDR3 DNA: TGTGCCAGCAGGAAGGGACAGGCCCTTAAGGGTACGCAGTATTTT
CDR3 protein: CASRKGQALKGTQYF

clone size: NA
CDR3 length: 13
D gene: NA
J gene: TRBJ2-1
V gene: TRBV30
CDR3 DNA: TGTGCCTGGAGTGATTTAGGGGAGAATGAGCAGTTCTTC
CDR3 protein: CAWSDLGENEQFF

clone size: NA
CDR3 length: 14
D gene: NA
J gene: TRBJ1-4
V gene: TRBV18
CDR3 DNA: TGTGCCAGCTCACCGGTGGGGGCAGATGAAAAACTGTTTTTT
CDR3 protein: CASSPVGADEKLFF

clone size: NA
CDR3 length: 16
D gene: NA
J gene: TRBJ2-6
V gene: TRBV28
CDR3 DNA: TGTGCCAGCAGTTGGACGGGGCAATCTGGGGCCAACGTCCTGACTTTC
CDR3 protein: CASSWTGQSGANVLTF

clone size: NA
CDR3 length: 17
D gene: TRBD1
J gene: TRBJ2-2
V gene: TRBV20-1
CDR3 DNA: TGCAGTGCTAGAGATATGGACAGGGGCCACAACACCGGGGAGCTGTTTTTT
CDR3 protein: CSARDMDRGHNTGELFF

clone size: NA
CDR3 length: 19
D gene: TRBD2
J gene: TRBJ2-4
V gene: TRBV5-6
CDR3 DNA: TGTGCCAGCAGCCGACTTTCTAGCGGGAGTATTTGGACCAAAAACATTCAGTACTTC
CDR3 protein: CASSRLSSGSIWTKNIQYF

clone size: NA
CDR3 length: 12
D gene: TRBD1
J gene: TRBJ1-2
V gene: TRBV20-1
CDR3 DNA: TGCAGTGCTAGGGACAGGGTAAAGGGCTACACCTTC
CDR3 protein: CSARDRVKGYTF

clone size: NA
CDR3 length: 12
D gene: NA
J gene: TRBJ2-7
V gene: TRBV6-2/TRBV6-3
CDR3 DNA: TGTGCCAGCAGCCGAACCCACTACGAGCAGTACTTC
CDR3 protein: CASSRTHYEQYF

clone size: few
CDR3 length: 15
D gene: TRBD2
J gene: TRBJ2-1
V gene: TRBV3-1
CDR3 DNA: TGTGCCAGCAGCCATAGCGGGGGGGCAGAGAATGAGCAGTTCTTC
CDR3 protein: CASSHSGGAENEQFF

clone size: many
CDR3 length: 14
D gene: NA
J gene: TRBJ1-6
V gene: TRBV21-1
CDR3 DNA: TGTGCCAGCAGCGCAGGACAGAACTATTCACCCCTCCACTTT
CDR3 protein: CASSAGQNYSPLHF

clone size: NA
CDR3 length: 16
D gene: NA
J gene: TRBJ1-2
V gene: TRBV9
CDR3 DNA: TGTGCCAGCAGCGTCCCTTCAGAGGGGATCGCAAATGGCTACACCTTC
CDR3 protein: CASSVPSEGIANGYTF

clone size: NA
CDR3 length: 13
D gene: TRBD1
J gene: TRBJ2-7
V gene: TRBV28
CDR3 DNA: TGTGCCAGCAGGGGGACAGGGGAGTACGAGCAGTACTTC
CDR3 protein: CASRGTGEYEQYF

clone size: NA
CDR3 length: 19
D gene: TRBD2
J gene: TRBJ2-5
V gene: TRBV9
CDR3 DNA: TGTGCCAGCAGCATCTCCGGGACTAGCGGGACCTTGTACCAAGAGACCCAGTACTTC
CDR3 protein: CASSISGTSGTLYQETQYF

clone size: few
CDR3 length: 13
D gene: NA
J gene: TRBJ1-6
V gene: TRBV7-3
CDR3 DNA: TGTGCCAGCAGCTTAAATCCTAGGTCACCCCTCCACTTT
CDR3 protein: CASSLNPRSPLHF

clone size: NA
CDR3 length: 15
D gene: NA
J gene: TRBJ2-3
V gene: TRBV12-3/TRBV12-4
CDR3 DNA: TGTGCCAGCAGTGGGCAGGGGAGGAGCACAGATACGCAGTATTTT
CDR3 protein: CASSGQGRSTDTQYF

clone size: NA
CDR3 length: 15
D gene: NA
J gene: TRBJ2-7
V gene: TRBV6-2/TRBV6-3
CDR3 DNA: TGTGCCAGCAGTTACTCGACTAGTAAGTCCTACGAGCAGTACTTC
CDR3 protein: CASSYSTSKSYEQYF

clone size: few
CDR3 length: 14
D gene: NA
J gene: TRBJ2-3
V gene: TRBV12-3/TRBV12-4
CDR3 DNA: TGTGCCAGCAGTGGCGGAGTGAGCGGAGATACGCAGTATTTT
CDR3 protein: CASSGGVSGDTQYF

clone size: NA
CDR3 length: 15
D gene: NA
J gene: TRBJ2-7
V gene: TRBV10-3
CDR3 DNA: TGTGCCATCAGGTTAACCGGGACAAATCATCACGAGCAGTACTTC
CDR3 protein: CAIRLTGTNHHEQYF

clone size: few
CDR3 length: 14
D gene: NA
J gene: TRBJ1-2
V gene: TRBV5-6
CDR3 DNA: TGTGCCAGCAGCTTACAGGGTCTTGATGCTGGCTACACCTTC
CDR3 protein: CASSLQGLDAGYTF

clone size: NA
CDR3 length: 15
D gene: NA
J gene: TRBJ2-1
V gene: TRBV6-6
CDR3 DNA: TGTGCCAGCAGTTACTCCCTCAGGGAGCGAGAGACCCAGTTCTTC
CDR3 protein: CASSYSLRERETQFF

clone size: NA
CDR3 length: 14
D gene: NA
J gene: TRBJ2-7
V gene: TRBV5-1
CDR3 DNA: TGCGCCAGCAGCTTGGGGGGGGCTCACGACGAGCAGTACTTC
CDR3 protein: CASSLGGAHDEQYF

clone size: many
CDR3 length: 13
D gene: NA
J gene: TRBJ2-5
V gene: TRBV12-3/TRBV12-4
CDR3 DNA: TGTGCCAGCAGCACAGACATCCGAGGGACCCAGTACTTC
CDR3 protein: CASSTDIRGTQYF

clone size: NA
CDR3 length: 14
D gene: NA
J gene: TRBJ2-7
V gene: TRBV13
CDR3 DNA: TGTGCCAGCAGTGTCATCGGGGTAGGGGGCGAGCAGTACTTC
CDR3 protein: CASSVIGVGGEQYF

clone size: NA
CDR3 length: 13
D gene: NA
J gene: TRBJ2-1
V gene: TRBV20-1
CDR3 DNA: TGCAGTGCTAGGAGGTCCTCCTACAATGAGCAGTTCTTC
CDR3 protein: CSARRSSYNEQFF

clone size: NA
CDR3 length: 14
D gene: NA
J gene: TRBJ2-7
V gene: TRBV29-1
CDR3 DNA: TGCAGCGTCCTAGCAAGGACCGCAACCTACGAGCAGTACTTC
CDR3 protein: CSVLARTATYEQYF

clone size: NA
CDR3 length: 13
D gene: NA
J gene: TRBJ2-1
V gene: TRBV30
CDR3 DNA: TGTGCCTGGAGCCAGGGGAGGTACAATGAGCAGTTCTTC
CDR3 protein: CAWSQGRYNEQFF

clone size: NA
CDR3 length: 13
D gene: TRBD1
J gene: TRBJ2-4
V gene: TRBV20-1
CDR3 DNA: TGCAGTGCACCGGACAGGGTGGGAAACATTCAGTACTTC
CDR3 protein: CSAPDRVGNIQYF

clone size: few
CDR3 length: 13
D gene: NA
J gene: TRBJ2-5
V gene: TRBV20-1
CDR3 DNA: TGCAGTGCTAGAGGGCAGAGTCAAGAGACCCAGTACTTC
CDR3 protein: CSARGQSQETQYF

clone size: NA
CDR3 length: 15
D gene: TRBD2
J gene: TRBJ2-5
V gene: TRBV7-2
CDR3 DNA: TGTGCCAGCAGTTTGGGGCTAGCGGGAGGCGAGACCCAGTACTTC
CDR3 protein: CASSLGLAGGETQYF

clone size: NA
CDR3 length: 14
D gene: NA
J gene: TRBJ2-5
V gene: TRBV5-1
CDR3 DNA: TGCGCCAGCAGGTCCCGACTAGGCGGGGAGACCCAGTACTTC
CDR3 protein: CASRSRLGGETQYF

clone size: NA
CDR3 length: 18
D gene: TRBD2
J gene: TRBJ2-7
V gene: TRBV28
CDR3 DNA: TGTGCCAGCAGTTTAGCCGGACTAGCGGGAGCTGGCTACAATGAGCAGTACTTC
CDR3 protein: CASSLAGLAGAGYNEQYF

clone size: NA
CDR3 length: 14
D gene: NA
J gene: TRBJ1-1
V gene: TRBV5-1
CDR3 DNA: TGCGCCAGCAGCCTAGAGCTCCCGAACACTGAAGCTTTCTTT
CDR3 protein: CASSLELPNTEAFF

clone size: NA
CDR3 length: 15
D gene: NA
J gene: TRBJ2-1
V gene: TRBV4-3
CDR3 DNA: TGCGCCAGCACCCTACGGACTTCCGGAGGCGATGAGCAGTTCTTC
CDR3 protein: CASTLRTSGGDEQFF

clone size: NA
CDR3 length: 16
D gene: TRBD1
J gene: TRBJ2-4
V gene: TRBV6-2/TRBV6-3
CDR3 DNA: TGTGCCAGCACTACCCGGGACAGAAGTGACAAAAACATTCAGTACTTC
CDR3 protein: CASTTRDRSDKNIQYF

clone size: NA
CDR3 length: 16
D gene: NA
J gene: TRBJ2-3
V gene: TRBV7-8
CDR3 DNA: TGTGCCAGCAGCTTCAGGACTGCAACTAGCACAGATACGCAGTATTTT
CDR3 protein: CASSFRTATSTDTQYF

clone size: NA
CDR3 length: 14
D gene: NA
J gene: TRBJ1-5
V gene: TRBV19
CDR3 DNA: TGCGCCAGTAGTATGGGCCAGGAGTATCAGCCCCAGCATTTT
CDR3 protein: CASSMGQEYQPQHF

clone size: NA
CDR3 length: 11
D gene: NA
J gene: TRBJ2-7
V gene: TRBV13
CDR3 DNA: TGTGCCAGCAGCTCGGCTGACGAGCAGTACTTC
CDR3 protein: CASSSADEQYF

clone size: few
CDR3 length: 14
D gene: NA
J gene: TRBJ2-3
V gene: TRBV12-3/TRBV12-4
CDR3 DNA: TGTGCCAGCACCTCACCCTCCAGCACAGATACGCAGTATTTT
CDR3 protein: CASTSPSSTDTQYF

clone size: once
CDR3 length: 14
D gene: NA
J gene: TRBJ2-3
V gene: TRBV12-3/TRBV12-4
CDR3 DNA: TGTGCCAGCAGTTTCAGAGGGGGAGCAGATATGGAATATTTT
CDR3 protein: CASSFRGGADMEYF

clone size: few
CDR3 length: 16
D gene: TRBD2
J gene: TRBJ2-3
V gene: TRBV5-1
CDR3 DNA: TGCGCCAGCAGCAGCGGGACTAGCGGGAACACAGATACGCAGTATTTT
CDR3 protein: CASSSGTSGNTDTQYF

clone size: once
CDR3 length: 10
D gene: NA
J gene: TRBJ2-1
V gene: TRBV20-1
CDR3 DNA: TGCAGTGCTACGGGCAATGAGCAGTTCTTC
CDR3 protein: CSATGNEQFF

clone size: NA
CDR3 length: 12
D gene: NA
J gene: TRBJ1-1
V gene: TRBV3-1
CDR3 DNA: TGTGCCAGCAGCCATTGGGGGGCTGAAGCTTTCTTT
CDR3 protein: CASSHWGAEAFF

clone size: NA
CDR3 length: 16
D gene: NA
J gene: TRBJ2-3
V gene: TRBV6-1
CDR3 DNA: TGTGCCAGCACGGGGGTCTGGACTTCGACATCAGATACGCAGTATTTT
CDR3 protein: CASTGVWTSTSDTQYF

clone size: NA
CDR3 length: 17
D gene: TRBD1
J gene: TRBJ2-7
V gene: TRBV7-2
CDR3 DNA: TGTGCCAGCAGCTTAAGAGCGCCGGGACAGGGAACCCACGAGCAGTACTTC
CDR3 protein: CASSLRAPGQGTHEQYF

clone size: few
CDR3 length: 13
D gene: NA
J gene: TRBJ2-7
V gene: TRBV4-1
CDR3 DNA: TGCGCCAGCAGCCACAGGGACTCCTACGAGCAGTACTTC
CDR3 protein: CASSHRDSYEQYF

clone size: NA
CDR3 length: 13
D gene: NA
J gene: TRBJ1-5
V gene: TRBV30
CDR3 DNA: TGTGCCTTCGCGGGGTCGGATAATCAGCCCCAGCATTTT
CDR3 protein: CAFAGSDNQPQHF